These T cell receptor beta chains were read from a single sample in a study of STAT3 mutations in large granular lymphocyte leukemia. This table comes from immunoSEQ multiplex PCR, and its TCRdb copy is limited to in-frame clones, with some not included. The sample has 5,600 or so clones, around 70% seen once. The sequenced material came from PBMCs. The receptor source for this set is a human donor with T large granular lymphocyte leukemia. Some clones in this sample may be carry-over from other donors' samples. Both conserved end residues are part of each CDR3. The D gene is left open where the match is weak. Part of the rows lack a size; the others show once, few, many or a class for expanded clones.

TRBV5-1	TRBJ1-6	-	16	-	CASSLAGLPYNSPLHF	TGCGCCAGCAGCTTGGCAGGTCTTCCCTATAATTCACCCCTCCACTTT
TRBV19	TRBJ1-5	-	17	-	CASSITGHSYSNQPQHF	TGTGCCAGTAGTATCACGGGACACTCGTATAGCAATCAGCCCCAGCATTTT
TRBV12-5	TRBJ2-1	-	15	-	CASGQRDRNDNEQFF	TGTGCTAGTGGTCAGCGGGACAGGAACGACAATGAGCAGTTCTTC
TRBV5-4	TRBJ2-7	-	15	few	CASSSSDRYSYEQYF	TGTGCCAGCAGCTCCTCAGACAGGTATTCCTACGAGCAGTACTTC
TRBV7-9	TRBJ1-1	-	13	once	CASSLRANTGAFF	TGTGCCAGCAGCTTGAGGGCCAACACGGGCGCTTTCTTT
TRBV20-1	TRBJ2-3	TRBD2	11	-	CSLSGADTQYF	TGCAGTCTTAGCGGGGCAGATACGCAGTATTTT
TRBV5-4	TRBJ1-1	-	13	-	CASSPDEGSEAFF	TGTGCCAGCAGCCCGGACGAGGGCAGTGAAGCTTTCTTT
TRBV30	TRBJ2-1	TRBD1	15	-	CAWRRWGTGDNEQFF	TGTGCCTGGAGGAGGTGGGGGACAGGGGACAATGAGCAGTTCTTC
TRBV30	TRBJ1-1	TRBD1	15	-	CAWSPGQGANTEAFF	TGTGCCTGGAGTCCCGGACAGGGGGCGAACACTGAAGCTTTCTTT
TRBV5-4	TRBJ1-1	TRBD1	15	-	CASSTGQSPNTEAFF	TGTGCCAGCAGCACGGGACAGAGTCCCAACACTGAAGCTTTCTTT
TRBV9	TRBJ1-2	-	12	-	CASSGDGNGYTF	TGTGCCAGCAGCGGGGACGGGAATGGCTACACCTTC
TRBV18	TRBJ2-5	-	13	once	CASSPSGWETQYF	TGTGCCAGCTCACCTTCAGGGTGGGAGACCCAGTACTTC
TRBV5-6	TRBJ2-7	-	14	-	CASSLEEALDEQYF	TGTGCCAGCAGCTTGGAGGAGGCCCTTGACGAGCAGTACTTC
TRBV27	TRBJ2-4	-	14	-	CASNPQGMENIQYF	TGTGCCAGCAACCCGCAGGGGATGGAGAACATTCAGTACTTC
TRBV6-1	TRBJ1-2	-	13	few	CASERGSNYGYTF	TGTGCCAGCGAGCGGGGTAGTAACTATGGCTACACCTTC
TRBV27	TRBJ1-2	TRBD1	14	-	CASSDRGSNYGYTF	TGTGCCAGCAGTGACAGGGGTTCGAACTATGGCTACACCTTC
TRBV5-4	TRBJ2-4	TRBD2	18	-	CASSLEGGLAVAKNIQYF	TGTGCCAGCAGCTTGGAAGGGGGACTAGCGGTAGCCAAAAACATTCAGTACTTC
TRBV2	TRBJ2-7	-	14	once	CASSAQGVQYEQYF	TGTGCCAGCAGCGCTCAGGGTGTCCAGTACGAGCAGTACTTC
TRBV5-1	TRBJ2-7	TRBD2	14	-	CASSPRGGKLEQYF	TGCGCCAGCAGCCCCCGGGGGGGGAAACTCGAGCAGTACTTC
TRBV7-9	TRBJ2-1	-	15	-	CASSFVPGAYNEQFF	TGTGCCAGCAGCTTTGTACCTGGCGCCTACAATGAGCAGTTCTTC
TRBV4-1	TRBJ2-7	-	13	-	CASSQEDLRGQYF	TGCGCCAGCAGCCAAGAGGATCTACGAGGGCAGTACTTC
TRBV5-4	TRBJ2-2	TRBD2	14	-	CASSFGLEPGELFF	TGTGCCAGCAGCTTCGGACTAGAACCCGGGGAGCTGTTTTTT
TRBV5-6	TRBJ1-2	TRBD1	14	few	CASSLTGQAYGYTF	TGTGCCAGCAGCTTGACGGGACAGGCCTATGGCTACACCTTC
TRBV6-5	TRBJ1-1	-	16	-	CASSYLYRGANTEAFF	TGTGCCAGCAGTTACCTGTATAGAGGGGCGAACACTGAAGCTTTCTTT
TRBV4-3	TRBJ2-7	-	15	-	CASSQDVGLSYEQYF	TGCGCCAGCAGCCAAGACGTGGGCCTCTCCTACGAGCAGTACTTC
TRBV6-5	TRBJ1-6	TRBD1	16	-	CASSSSKGQGSSPLHF	TGTGCCAGCAGTTCCTCAAAAGGACAGGGCAGTTCACCCCTCCACTTT
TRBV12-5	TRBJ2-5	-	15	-	CASGLVLGPQETQYF	TGTGCTAGTGGTTTGGTACTAGGGCCCCAAGAGACCCAGTACTTC
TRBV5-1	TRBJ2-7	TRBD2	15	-	CASSLKLAGGYEQYF	TGCGCCAGCAGCTTAAAACTAGCGGGGGGATACGAGCAGTACTTC
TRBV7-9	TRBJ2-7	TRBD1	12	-	CASSLEDRKEYF	TGTGCCAGCAGCTTAGAGGACAGGAAGGAGTACTTC
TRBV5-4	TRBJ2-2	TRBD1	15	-	CASSPTGLNTGELFF	TGTGCCAGCAGTCCGACAGGGTTGAACACCGGGGAGCTGTTTTTT
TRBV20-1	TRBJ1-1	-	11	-	CRGLRNTEAFF	TGCAGGGGCCTCCGTAACACTGAAGCTTTCTTT
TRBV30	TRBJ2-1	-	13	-	CAGRVSSYNEQFF	TGTGCCGGCAGGGTTTCCTCCTACAATGAGCAGTTCTTC
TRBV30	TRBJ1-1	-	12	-	CAWTTDLGEAFF	TGTGCCTGGACCACGGACCTCGGTGAAGCTTTCTTT
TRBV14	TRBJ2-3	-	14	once	CASSGQMDTDTQYF	TGTGCCAGCAGCGGACAGATGGACACAGATACGCAGTATTTT
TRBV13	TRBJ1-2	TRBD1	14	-	CASSVQGGVQGYTF	TGTGCCAGCAGCGTCCAGGGGGGAGTACAAGGCTACACCTTC
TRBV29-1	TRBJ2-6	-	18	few	CSVDEGPTGLSGANVLTF	TGCAGCGTTGATGAGGGACCGACTGGCCTCTCTGGGGCCAACGTCCTGACTTTC
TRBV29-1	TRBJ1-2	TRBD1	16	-	CSVEGGQGDANYGYTF	TGCAGCGTTGAAGGCGGACAGGGGGACGCTAACTATGGCTACACCTTC
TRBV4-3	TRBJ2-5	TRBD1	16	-	CASSQEGQGPQETQYF	TGCGCCAGCAGCCAAGAGGGACAGGGGCCGCAAGAGACCCAGTACTTC
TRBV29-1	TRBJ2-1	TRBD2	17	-	CSVEVLAGGWKYNEQFF	TGCAGCGTTGAAGTACTAGCGGGAGGGTGGAAGTACAATGAGCAGTTCTTC
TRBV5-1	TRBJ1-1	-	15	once	CASSLGAGQNTEAFF	TGCGCCAGCAGCTTGGGGGCAGGGCAGAACACTGAAGCTTTCTTT
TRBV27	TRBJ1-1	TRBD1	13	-	CASRRQGATEAFF	TGTGCCAGCAGGCGACAGGGGGCCACTGAAGCTTTCTTT
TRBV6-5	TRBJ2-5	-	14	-	CASSAGGLQETQYF	TGTGCCAGTTCGGCCGGGGGCCTCCAAGAGACCCAGTACTTC
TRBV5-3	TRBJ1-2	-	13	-	CARSLVGEGGYTF	TGTGCCAGAAGCTTGGTAGGGGAAGGAGGCTACACCTTC
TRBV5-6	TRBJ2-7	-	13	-	CASSRGPTYEQYF	TGTGCCAGCAGCCGTGGGCCCACCTACGAGCAGTACTTC
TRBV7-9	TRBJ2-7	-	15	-	CASSIGPPHDYEQYF	TGTGCCAGCAGCATTGGCCCACCCCACGACTACGAGCAGTACTTC